These T cell receptor beta chains were read from a single sample in a study of blood T cell repertoires in COVID-19. TCRdb keeps only in-frame clones here, not all; method: immunoSEQ multiplex PCR. Of a few hundred thousand clones listed, more than 75% are singletons. Input material: PBMCs or T cells enriched from blood (not recorded which). Receptor source: a woman aged 25 to 39 who had recovered from COVID-19. Each CDR3 is given with its conserved first and last residue. The D gene is left open where the match is weak. Clone size appears in some rows only: once, few, many, or a class for an expanded clone.

D,J,V,size,CDR3,DNA
NA,TRBJ2-6,TRBV19,NA,CASSMGRVGANVLTF,TGTGCCAGTAGTATGGGGCGCGTTGGGGCCAACGTCCTGACTTTC
TRBD1,TRBJ1-6,TRBV9,NA,CASSVDWTGNSPLHF,TGTGCCAGCAGCGTAGACTGGACAGGTAATTCACCCCTCCACTTT
NA,TRBJ1-1,TRBV5-1,once,CASSQGEGTEAFF,TGCGCCAGCAGCCAAGGGGAGGGCACTGAAGCTTTCTTT
NA,TRBJ2-3,TRBV29-1,NA,CSVDWGGDSTDTQYF,TGCAGCGTTGATTGGGGAGGAGATAGCACAGATACGCAGTATTTT
TRBD2,TRBJ2-7,TRBV6-5,NA,CASLVTSGGSYEQYF,TGTGCCAGCCTTGTAACTAGCGGGGGATCCTACGAGCAGTACTTC
NA,TRBJ2-4,TRBV19,NA,CASSMGGLAKNIQYF,TGTGCCAGTAGTATGGGGGGATTAGCCAAAAACATTCAGTACTTC
NA,TRBJ2-7,TRBV7-9,NA,CASSLGTLEQYF,TGTGCCAGCAGCTTAGGTACTCTCGAGCAGTACTTC
NA,TRBJ2-1,TRBV21-1,NA,CASSPAGGAGGYNEQFF,TGTGCCAGCAGTCCCGCCGGAGGAGCGGGAGGCTACAATGAGCAGTTCTTC
TRBD1,TRBJ1-2,TRBV7-8,NA,CASSLLTPGQTYGYTF,TGTGCCAGCAGCTTGCTTACCCCGGGACAGACCTATGGCTACACCTTC
TRBD2,TRBJ2-7,TRBV19,once,CASSGRLAGSSYEQYF,TGTGCCAGTAGTGGAAGACTAGCGGGCAGCTCCTACGAGCAGTACTTC
TRBD1,TRBJ2-7,TRBV7-9,NA,CASSSTGGNFYEQYF,TGTGCCAGCAGCTCGACAGGGGGCAATTTCTACGAGCAGTACTTC
NA,TRBJ1-1,TRBV3-1/TRBV3-2,NA,CASSQDGGGRAFF,TGTGCCAGCAGCCAAGATGGGGGAGGGAGAGCTTTCTTT
NA,TRBJ1-1,TRBV5-1,NA,CASSIGSGHLNTEAFF,TGCGCCAGCAGCATCGGCTCGGGACACCTGAACACTGAAGCTTTCTTT
TRBD1,TRBJ1-1,TRBV28,few,CASSMRQGAGTEAFF,TGTGCCAGCAGTATGCGACAGGGGGCTGGCACTGAAGCTTTCTTT
NA,TRBJ2-1,TRBV4-1,NA,CASSQELGLFF,TGCGCCAGCAGCCAAGAACTGGGCCTATTCTTC
TRBD1,TRBJ2-7,TRBV5-4,once,CASSLDRGLYEQYF,TGTGCCAGCAGCTTGGACAGGGGTCTCTACGAGCAGTACTTC
NA,TRBJ2-3,TRBV5-1,few,CASSLYRETDTQYF,TGCGCCAGCAGCTTGTACAGGGAAACAGATACGCAGTATTTT
NA,TRBJ2-5,TRBV11-2,NA,CASSPKSNAFQETQYF,TGTGCCAGCAGCCCCAAATCAAACGCGTTCCAAGAGACCCAGTACTTC
NA,TRBJ2-3,TRBV7-2,NA,CASSLNRADTQYF,TGTGCCAGCAGCTTGAACAGAGCAGATACGCAGTATTTT
TRBD1,TRBJ1-2,TRBV7-2,NA,CASSLAPTGGFYGYTF,TGTGCCAGCAGCTTAGCCCCCACAGGGGGTTTCTATGGCTACACCTTC
TRBD2,TRBJ2-1,TRBV27,NA,CASSFLGGDNEQFF,TGTGCCAGCAGTTTTCTGGGAGGGGACAATGAGCAGTTCTTC
NA,TRBJ1-1,TRBV18,NA,CASSPQANTEAFF,TGTGCCAGCTCACCGCAAGCGAACACTGAAGCTTTCTTT
TRBD2,TRBJ2-5,TRBV27,NA,CASSPGLAVQETQYF,TGTGCCAGCAGTCCTGGACTAGCGGTTCAAGAGACCCAGTACTTC
NA,TRBJ1-1,TRBV12-3/TRBV12-4,NA,CASTADTAKALF,TGTGCCAGCACGGCGGACACGGCCAAAGCTTTATTT
NA,TRBJ2-3,TRBV9,NA,CASSVTNLDTQYF,TGTGCCAGCAGCGTAACTAATTTGGATACGCAGTATTTT
TRBD1,TRBJ2-7,TRBV5-5,NA,CASSLQGALYEQYF,TGTGCCAGCAGCCTACAGGGGGCCTTATACGAGCAGTACTTC
TRBD2,TRBJ2-2,TRBV2,NA,CASLLAGGTGELFF,TGTGCCAGCCTCCTAGCGGGAGGTACCGGGGAGCTGTTTTTT
NA,TRBJ2-1,TRBV3-1/TRBV3-2,NA,CASSQDLELYNEQFF,TGTGCCAGCAGCCAAGATCTTGAGCTCTACAATGAGCAGTTCTTC
TRBD2,TRBJ2-1,TRBV7-8,NA,CASSFKTSGVISYNEQFF,TGTGCCAGCAGCTTTAAGACTAGCGGGGTTATCTCCTACAATGAGCAGTTCTTC
NA,TRBJ1-4,TRBV2,once,CASTPGDNEKLFF,TGTGCCAGCACCCCCGGGGATAATGAAAAACTGTTTTTT
NA,TRBJ2-1,TRBV15,NA,CATSDSSYNEQFF,TGTGCCACCAGTGACAGTTCCTACAATGAGCAGTTCTTC
NA,TRBJ1-4,TRBV11-2,NA,CASSLETGRAEKLFF,TGTGCCAGCAGCTTAGAAACAGGGCGGGCGGAAAAACTGTTTTTT
TRBD2,TRBJ2-7,TRBV28,NA,CASSVTGLENYEQYF,TGTGCCAGCAGCGTGACGGGACTAGAAAACTACGAGCAGTACTTC
TRBD1,TRBJ2-5,TRBV2,NA,CASSEDRQETQYF,TGTGCCAGCAGTGAGGACAGGCAAGAGACCCAGTACTTC